The present T cell receptor (beta chain) was sequenced within a study of T and B cells in COVID-19 patients. Study-level information: Peripheral blood came from COVID-19 patients with active infection or after recovery. Recovered patients mostly had mild to moderate COVID-19 managed as outpatients. Whole-study findings and limits: Clonality of TRB repertoires was high in active COVID-19; recovery brought above-healthy diversity and richness. Patients with COVID-19 reportedly showed strongly skewed T cell receptor beta variable and joining gene usage.

The germline CDR1 and CDR2 sequences are SGHDT and YYEEEE. The CDR3 is 15 amino acids. After removal of 4 bases from V and 6 bases from J, the junction contained 8 bases not matched to a gene. TRB was amplified from about 240-490 ng of blood genomic DNA. BIOMED2 TRB-A/B primer pools were used in multiplex TRB PCR. TCRdb ran MiXCR on the multiplex PCR reads and lists one entry per CDR3 protein. Of about 22,000 distinct CDR3 sequences detected, under 30% appear once; the ten largest clones hold approximately 3%. Note on this clonotype: The antigen is undetermined.

The chain links TRBV5-6 to TRBJ2-1; 9 positions agree with TRBD1. Input material: blood. The TCR comes from a human donor who had recovered from COVID-19. Here the CDR3 reads CASSQGQGLSNEQFF. CDR3 DNA sequence: TGTGCCAGCAGCCAAGGACAGGGGCTAAGCAATGAGCAGTTCTTC.